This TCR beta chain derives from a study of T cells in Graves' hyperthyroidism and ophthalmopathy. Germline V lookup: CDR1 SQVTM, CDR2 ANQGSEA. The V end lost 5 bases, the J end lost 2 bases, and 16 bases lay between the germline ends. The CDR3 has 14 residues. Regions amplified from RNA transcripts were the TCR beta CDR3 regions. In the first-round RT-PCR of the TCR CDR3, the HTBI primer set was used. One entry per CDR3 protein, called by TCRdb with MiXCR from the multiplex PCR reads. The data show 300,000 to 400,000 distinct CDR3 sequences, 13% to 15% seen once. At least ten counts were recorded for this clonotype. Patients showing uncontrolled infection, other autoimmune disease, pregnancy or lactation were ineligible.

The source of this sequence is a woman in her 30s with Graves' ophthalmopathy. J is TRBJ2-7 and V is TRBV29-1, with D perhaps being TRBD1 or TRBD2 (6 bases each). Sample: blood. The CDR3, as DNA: TGCAGCGTTTCCGTCGGGGGCACCCCCTACGAGCAGTACTTC. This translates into CSVSVGGTPYEQYF.